The present entry profiles one TCR beta chain with its context. Its antigen is unidentified. This specimen belongs to a study of radiotherapy plus CTLA-4 blockade in lung cancer. About the research overall: Objective responses were documented in roughly 20% of patients, with disease control in roughly 33%.

Data came from immunoSEQ multiplex PCR; TCRdb stores just in-frame clones and leaves some out. Seen here are about 120,000 clones, around 89% observed once, and the top ten hold 5.5% to 8%. Study results and caveats: After treatment with radiotherapy plus ipilimumab, TCR clones that came from the tumor expanded in blood. The best prediction of response reportedly came from early blood T cell clone dynamics, with interferon-beta.

The receptor was isolated from a human donor with non-small cell lung cancer that progressed on radiotherapy plus ipilimumab. The source material was peripheral blood, sampled from a patient treated with radiotherapy plus ipilimumab.

CDR3 residues: CASSPSVGGMDYGYTF. The CDR3 DNA is TGTGCCAGCAGCCCGTCGGTGGGGGGCATGGACTATGGCTACACCTTC. The J gene is TRBJ1-2, the V gene TRBV5-4; D may be TRBD1 (6 bases). Trimming pared 4 bases from V and 3 bases from J, leaving 19 bases between. The CDR3 has 16 residues. CDR1 SGHNT and CDR2 YYREEE come from the germline V gene (reference sequence).